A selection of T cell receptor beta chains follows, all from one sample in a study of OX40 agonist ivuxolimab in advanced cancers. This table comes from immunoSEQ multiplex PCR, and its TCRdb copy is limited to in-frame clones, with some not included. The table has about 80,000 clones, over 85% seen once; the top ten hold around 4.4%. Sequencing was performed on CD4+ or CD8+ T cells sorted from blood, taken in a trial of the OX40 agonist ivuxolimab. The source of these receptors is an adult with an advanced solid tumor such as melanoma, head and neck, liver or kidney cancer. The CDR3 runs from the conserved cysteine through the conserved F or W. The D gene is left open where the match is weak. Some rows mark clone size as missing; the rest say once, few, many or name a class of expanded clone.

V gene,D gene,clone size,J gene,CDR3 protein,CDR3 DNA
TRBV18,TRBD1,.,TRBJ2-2,CASSPAGQGPTGELFF,TGTGCCAGCTCACCGGCTGGACAGGGGCCAACCGGGGAGCTGTTTTTT
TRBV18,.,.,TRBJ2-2,CASSKKEPANTGELFF,TGTGCCAGCTCTAAGAAGGAACCCGCGAACACCGGGGAGCTGTTTTTT
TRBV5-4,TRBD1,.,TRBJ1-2,CASSTDRVGYTF,TGTGCCAGCAGCACCGACAGGGTGGGCTACACCTTC
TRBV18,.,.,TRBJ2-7,CASSPPTGTYEQYF,TGTGCCAGCTCACCACCGACCGGAACCTACGAGCAGTACTTC
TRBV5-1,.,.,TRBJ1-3,CASSLEGSGGNTIYF,TGCGCCAGCAGCTTGGAGGGATCGGGGGGAAACACCATATATTTT
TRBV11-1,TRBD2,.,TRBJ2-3,CASRLAGFTDTQYF,TGTGCCAGCAGACTAGCGGGATTCACAGATACGCAGTATTTT
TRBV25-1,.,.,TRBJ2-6,CASSEYTARSGANVLTF,TGTGCCAGCAGTGAATATACGGCTCGCTCTGGGGCCAACGTCCTGACTTTC
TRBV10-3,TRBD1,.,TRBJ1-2,CAISEWGQGYGYTF,TGTGCCATCAGTGAGTGGGGACAGGGTTATGGCTACACCTTC
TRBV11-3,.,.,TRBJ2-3,CASNLRGTDTQYF,TGTGCCAGCAACCTCAGGGGAACAGATACGCAGTATTTT
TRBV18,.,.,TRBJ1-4,CASSFGSNEKLFF,TGTGCCAGCTCATTCGGGAGTAATGAAAAACTGTTTTTT
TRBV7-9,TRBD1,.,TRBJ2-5,CASSTGTGLGETQYF,TGTGCCAGCAGCACCGGGACAGGGTTAGGAGAGACCCAGTACTTC
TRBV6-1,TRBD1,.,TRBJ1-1,CATYAGTGGSTEAFF,TGTGCCACCTACGCCGGGACAGGGGGGTCCACTGAAGCTTTCTTT
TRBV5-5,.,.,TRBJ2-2,CASSFQPRRTGELFF,TGTGCCAGCAGCTTTCAGCCGCGTAGGACCGGGGAGCTGTTTTTT
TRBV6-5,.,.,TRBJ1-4,CASRGGDEKLFF,TGTGCCAGCAGGGGGGGGGATGAAAAACTGTTTTTT
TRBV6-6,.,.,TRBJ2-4,CASRTRITAAKNIQYF,TGTGCCAGCAGAACCAGGATTACGGCTGCCAAAAACATTCAGTACTTC
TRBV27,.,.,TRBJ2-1,CASSLQRRYNEQFF,TGTGCCAGCAGTTTACAGCGAAGGTACAATGAGCAGTTCTTC
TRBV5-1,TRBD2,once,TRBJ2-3,CASSLRGGRSTDTQYF,TGCGCCAGCAGCTTGAGAGGCGGGAGGTCCACAGATACGCAGTATTTT
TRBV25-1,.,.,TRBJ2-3,CASSVQGPTDTQYF,TGTGCCAGCAGTGTACAGGGTCCCACAGATACGCAGTATTTT
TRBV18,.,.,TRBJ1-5,CASSPGAFPNQPQHF,TGTGCCAGCTCACCAGGTGCTTTCCCCAATCAGCCCCAGCATTTT
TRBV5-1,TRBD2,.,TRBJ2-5,CASSLGLAGQETQYF,TGCGCCAGCAGCTTAGGACTAGCGGGCCAAGAGACCCAGTACTTC
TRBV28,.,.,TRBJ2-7,CASHAGGSLYEQYF,TGTGCCAGCCACGCTGGGGGGAGTTTATACGAGCAGTACTTC
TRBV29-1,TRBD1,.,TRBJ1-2,CSVGQNYGYTF,TGCAGCGTGGGACAGAACTATGGCTACACCTTC
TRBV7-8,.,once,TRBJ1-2,CASSLAGGRGYGYTF,TGTGCCAGCAGCTTAGCTGGGGGCAGGGGCTATGGCTACACCTTC
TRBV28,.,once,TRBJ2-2,CASSLYGKGTGELFF,TGTGCCAGCAGTTTATACGGGAAAGGAACCGGGGAGCTGTTTTTT
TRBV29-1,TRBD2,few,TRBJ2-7,CSVERQGGDEQYF,TGCAGCGTTGAGCGTCAGGGAGGGGACGAGCAGTACTTC
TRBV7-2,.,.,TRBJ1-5,CASSLRDGGNQPQHF,TGTGCCAGCAGCTTACGGGACGGCGGCAATCAGCCCCAGCATTTT
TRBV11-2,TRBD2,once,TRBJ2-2,CASSPARGVGRGSGELFF,TGTGCCAGCAGCCCCGCCCGGGGGGTCGGGAGGGGGTCCGGGGAGCTGTTTTTT
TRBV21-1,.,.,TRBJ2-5,CASSGRGEEETQYF,TGTGCCAGCAGCGGGCGGGGGGAGGAAGAGACCCAGTACTTC
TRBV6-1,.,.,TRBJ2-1,CASSIVEQAYNEQFF,TGTGCCAGCAGTATCGTGGAACAGGCCTACAATGAGCAGTTCTTC
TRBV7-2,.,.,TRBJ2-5,CASSLVRQETQYF,TGTGCCAGCAGCTTAGTCCGGCAAGAGACCCAGTACTTC
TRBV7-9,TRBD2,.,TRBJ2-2,CASSLGSGSTGELFF,TGTGCCAGCAGCTTAGGTAGCGGGAGTACCGGGGAGCTGTTTTTT
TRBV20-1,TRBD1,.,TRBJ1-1,CSHNRGAEAFF,TGCAGTCATAACAGGGGGGCTGAAGCTTTCTTT
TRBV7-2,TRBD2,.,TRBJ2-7,CASSSSGTSGIYEQYF,TGTGCCAGCAGCTCCTCCGGGACTAGCGGGATCTACGAGCAGTACTTC
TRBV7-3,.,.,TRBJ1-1,CASSPSRGSTEAFF,TGTGCCAGCAGCCCGTCCAGGGGTAGCACTGAAGCTTTCTTT
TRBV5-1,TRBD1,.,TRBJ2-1,CASSLRTGPSYNEQFF,TGCGCCAGCAGCTTGAGGACAGGCCCTTCCTACAATGAGCAGTTCTTC
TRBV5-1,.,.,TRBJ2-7,CASSLLVAEGQYF,TGCGCCAGCAGCCTTCTTGTGGCCGAAGGGCAGTACTTC
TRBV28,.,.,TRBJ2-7,CASSPPHNYEQYF,TGTGCCAGCAGTCCCCCTCATAACTACGAGCAGTACTTC
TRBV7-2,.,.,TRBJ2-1,CASSPTSYNEQFF,TGTGCCAGCAGCCCTACTTCCTACAATGAGCAGTTCTTC
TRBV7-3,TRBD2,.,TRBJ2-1,CASSLTSVAGVSEQFF,TGTGCCAGCAGCTTAACGTCGGTAGCGGGAGTATCTGAGCAGTTCTTC
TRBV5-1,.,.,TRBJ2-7,CATKEDGAYEQYF,TGCGCCACCAAAGAGGACGGGGCCTACGAGCAGTACTTC
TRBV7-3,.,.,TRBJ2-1,CASSLSGEQFF,TGTGCCAGCAGCTTGAGCGGTGAGCAGTTCTTC
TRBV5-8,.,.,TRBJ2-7,CASSPVGPGYF,TGTGCCAGCAGCCCGGTAGGTCCGGGGTACTTC
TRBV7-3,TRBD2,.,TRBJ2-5,CASSLAGAQETQYF,TGTGCCAGCAGCTTAGCGGGAGCGCAAGAGACCCAGTACTTC
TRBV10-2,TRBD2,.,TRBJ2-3,CASRLGGSTDTQYF,TGCGCCAGCAGACTCGGGGGGAGCACAGATACGCAGTATTTT
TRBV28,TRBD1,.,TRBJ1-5,CASRAGGENQPQHF,TGTGCCAGCAGAGCAGGGGGTGAAAATCAGCCCCAGCATTTT
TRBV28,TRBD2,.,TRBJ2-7,CASSHRLAGDYEQYF,TGTGCCAGCAGTCATCGACTAGCGGGAGACTACGAGCAGTACTTC
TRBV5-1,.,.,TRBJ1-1,CASRSGAQLGAEAFF,TGCGCCAGCCGATCCGGGGCCCAACTGGGGGCTGAAGCTTTCTTT
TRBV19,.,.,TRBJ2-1,CASSERSPGREEQFF,TGTGCCAGTAGCGAACGGAGTCCGGGAAGGGAAGAGCAGTTCTTC
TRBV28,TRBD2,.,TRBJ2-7,CASSSGLAGGREQYF,TGTGCCAGCAGTTCTGGGCTAGCGGGAGGGCGCGAGCAGTACTTC
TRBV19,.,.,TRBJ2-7,CARHPRATYEQYF,TGTGCCCGCCATCCCAGGGCGACCTACGAGCAGTACTTC
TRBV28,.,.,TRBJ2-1,CASRSPRETIGEQFF,TGTGCCAGCAGGAGCCCCCGGGAGACGATCGGTGAGCAGTTCTTC
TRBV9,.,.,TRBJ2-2,CASSPGTNANTGELFF,TGTGCCAGCAGCCCAGGGACAAACGCGAACACCGGGGAGCTGTTTTTT
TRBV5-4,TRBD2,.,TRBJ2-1,CASSGGGPGSYEQFF,TGTGCCAGCAGCGGCGGGGGGCCGGGGAGCTATGAGCAGTTCTTC
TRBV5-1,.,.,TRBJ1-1,CASSSLGRVAEAFF,TGCGCCAGCAGCTCCCTCGGACGGGTCGCTGAAGCTTTCTTT